The 13 T cell receptor beta chains presented below share a single source sample, sequenced in a study of cytomegalovirus exposure and HLA in healthy donors. PCR was performed using 60 Vbeta and 13 Jbeta primers. Produced via immunoSEQ multiplex PCR; TCRdb's table is partial and in-frame only. Of about 150,000 clones listed, around 79% are singletons. Source material: PBMCs. Receptor source: a man in his fifties in good health and CMV-seropositive.

The V call is TRBV27, the J call TRBJ2-1; 7 bases are a match to TRBD2. Germline V lookup: CDR1 MNHEY, CDR2 SMNVEV (reference sequence). This CDR3 is built from 14 residues. V lost 3 bases to trimming and J lost 5 bases; unmatched junction nucleotides: 4. CDR3 bases: TGTGCCAGCAGTTTCACTAGCGAGCACAATGAGCAGTTCTTC. This translates into CASSFTSEHNEQFF.

The chain links TRBV6-5 to TRBJ1-5; TRBD1 matches at 10 bases. CDR3 length equals 15 residues. V lost 6 bases and J lost 4; bases outside the gene matches: 6. From germline, CDR1 is MNHEY and CDR2 SVGAGI. Here the CDR3 DNA reads TGTGCCAGCAGACGGGACAGGGGTAGGAATCAGCCCCAGCATTTT. Encoded protein: CASRRDRGRNQPQHF.

J is TRBJ2-5 and V is TRBV28, with 10 positions matching TRBD2. This CDR3 is 16 amino acids long. The germline V gene has CDR1 MDHEN and CDR2 SYDVKM. J gave up 5 bases and V 5 bases, and 11 bases lay outside the gene matches. CDR3: CASSSGRASREETQYF. The DNA of the CDR3 is TGTGCCAGCAGTAGCGGGAGGGCCTCCCGGGAGGAGACCCAGTACTTC.

This rearrangement joins TRBV7-9 to TRBJ1-3; D not resolved. This CDR3 spans 17 amino acids. Germline CDR1 reads SEHNR; CDR2 reads FQNEAQ (reference sequence). With 5 bases removed from V and 0 bases from J, the gap between germline ends came to 17 bases. The CDR3 DNA is TGTGCCAGCAGCCACAACAATTTATACCTCTCTGGAAACACCATATATTTT. This sequence encodes CASSHNNLYLSGNTIYF. Full variable domain (remainder filled in from reference TRBV7-9 and TRBJ1-3): DTGVSQNPRHKITKRGQNVTFRCDPISEHNRLYWYRQTLGQGPEFLTYFQNEAQLEKSRLLSDRFSAERPKGSFSTLEIQRTEQGDSAMYLCASSHNNLYLSGNTIYFGEGSWLTVV.

This clone was found a few times. The chain carries TRBV7-3 and TRBJ1-3, with a possible D match to TRBD1 (6 bases). The CDR3 has 15 amino acids. The V end lost 6 bases, the J end lost 2 bases, and 14 bases lay between the germline ends. Germline CDR1 reads SGHTA; CDR2 reads FQGTGA. CDR3 sequence (DNA): TGTGCCAGCAGTCCGATAGGGGGACCTGGAAACACCATATATTTT. Translated, it gives CASSPIGGPGNTIYF.

This clone has a single count. The rearrangement links TRBV6-6 to TRBJ1-4, with TRBD1 identical over 10 bases. The CDR3 is 15 amino acids. CDR1 MNHNY and CDR2 SVGAGI come from the germline V gene (reference sequence). V was pared by 5 bases and J by 6 bases, with 6 bases of the junction left unmatched. CDR3 coding DNA: TGTGCCAGCAGTAACGACAGGGGGCTTGATGAAAAACTGTTTTTT. It yields the protein CASSNDRGLDEKLFF.

The chain carries TRBV5-1 and TRBJ2-7; 10 bases map to TRBD1. Per germline, CDR1 SGHRS and CDR2 YFSETQ. This CDR3 region has 13 residues. With V trimmed by 5 bases and J by 2 bases, 1 base remained unmatched. CDR3 in DNA: TGCGCCAGCAGGGGGACAGGGGCCTACGAGCAGTACTTC. Its protein is CASRGTGAYEQYF. The whole variable domain, remainder taken from reference TRBV5-1 and TRBJ2-7, is KAGVTQTPRYLIKTRGQQVTLSCSPISGHRSVSWYQQTPGQGLQFLFEYFSETQRNKGNFPGRFSGRQFSNSRSEMNVSTLELGDSALYLCASRGTGAYEQYFGPGTRLTVT.

CDR3 region: CASSYAAGTLNYGYTF. The DNA of the CDR3 is TGTGCCAGCAGTTACGCCGCCGGGACACTCAACTATGGCTACACCTTC. This chain uses TRBV6-5 with TRBJ1-2, with a weak D call TRBD1 (6 bases). V lost 2 bases and J 2 bases, leaving 15 bases between the germline ends. Germline values: CDR1 MNHEY, CDR2 SVGAGI. There are 16 residues in the CDR3.

This clone has only one observation. This chain uses TRBV5-1 with TRBJ2-5, with 8 bases aligning to TRBD2. The germline gives CDR1 SGHRS, CDR2 YFSETQ. The CDR3 is 14 amino acids. V dropped 0 bases and J dropped 5; count of bases not matched to a gene: 3. CDR3 region: CASSLEGLVETQYF. As DNA, the CDR3 is TGCGCCAGCAGCTTGGAGGGACTAGTTGAGACCCAGTACTTC.

The chain is built from TRBV27 and TRBJ2-3; D not resolved. Germline V CDR1 and CDR2: MNHEY, SMNVEV (reference sequence). The V gene lost 5 bases and the J gene lost 0 bases, with 6 bases spanning the gap. This CDR3 has 13 residues. The CDR3 nucleotides read TGTGCCAGCAGTCCAGCGAGCACAGATACGCAGTATTTT. It encodes CASSPASTDTQYF.

This sequence joins TRBV7-8 and TRBJ2-2; weak D call: TRBD2 (6 bases). Trimming removed 7 bases from V and 7 bases from J, with 19 bases in between. Germline CDR1 reads SGHVS; CDR2 reads FQNEAQ. This CDR3 is built from 15 residues. The CDR3 loop is CASTVPGLILGELFF. The DNA of the CDR3 is TGTGCCAGCACCGTTCCGGGACTCATTCTCGGGGAGCTGTTTTTT.

This chain links TRBV28 with TRBJ1-1, with 8 bases aligning to TRBD1. Germline V gene data show CDR1 as MDHEN and CDR2 as SYDVKM. The trim removed 6 bases at V and 5 bases at J, leaving 8 bases unmatched. The CDR3 spans 14 residues. DNA for the CDR3: TGTGCCAGCAGCCACGGACAGGGAGGAACTGAAGCTTTCTTT. Protein sequence: CASSHGQGGTEAFF. Complete variable domain (other parts from reference TRBV28 and TRBJ1-1): DVKVTQSSRYLVKRTGEKVFLECVQDMDHENMFWYRQDPGLGLRLIYFSYDVKMKEKGDIPEGYSVSREKKERFSLILESASTNQTSMYLCASSHGQGGTEAFFGQGTRLTVV.

The chain links TRBV7-9 to TRBJ1-6; maybe TRBD1 (5 bases). The V gene's germline CDR1 is SEHNR and CDR2 FQNEAQ (reference sequence). This CDR3 contains 15 residues. V was pared by 3 bases and J by 14 bases, with 20 bases between. CDR3 region: CASSLRDSAFMALHF. DNA of the CDR3: TGTGCCAGCAGCTTGCGGGACTCAGCGTTCATGGCCCTCCACTTT.